The 12 T cell receptor beta chains given below trace back to one sample, sequenced in a study of metastatic and nonmetastatic thyroid tumors. Patients had received no treatment of any kind before thyroid surgery. TCRdb re-called the PCR reads through MiXCR. The table lists 50,000 to 65,000 clones, under 5% of them singletons. The specimen was blood. The receptors were gathered from a female donor with papillary thyroid cancer or a benign thyroid nodule (not recorded which). Some clones in this sample may be carry-over from other donors' samples.

This clone appeared many times. The chain joins TRBV7-3 to TRBJ1-1; the D is unclear. CDR3 length: 13 residues. CDR1 and CDR2 from the germline V gene are SGHTA and FQGTGA. V dropped 6 bases and J dropped 3 bases, with 11 bases sitting between them. CDR3 region: CASSRGADTEAFF. DNA of the CDR3: TGTGCCAGCAGTCGCGGAGCGGACACTGAAGCTTTCTTT.

This clone was seen many times. The chain uses TRBV15 and TRBJ2-2; D not certain. The CDR3 has 14 amino acids. Germline assignment: CDR1 LNHNV and CDR2 YYDKDF (reference sequence). V lost 6 bases and J 0 bases, leaving 8 bases between the germline ends. The CDR3 spells CATRVRPNTGELFF. Written as DNA, the CDR3 is TGTGCCACCAGAGTCCGGCCGAACACCGGGGAGCTGTTTTTT.

This clone was observed at least ten times. The rearrangement uses TRBV6-1 and TRBJ1-5; 10 bases match TRBD1. Looked up from germline, CDR1 is MNHNS and CDR2 is SASEGT. V trimming: 8 bases; J trimming: 5 bases; junction bases outside the gene matches: 12. This CDR3 is 16 amino acids long. The CDR3 nucleotides read TGTGCCAGCGGCCCCTTGGGACAGGGGAGCTATCAGCCCCAGCATTTT. Encoded protein: CASGPLGQGSYQPQHF.

This clone has more than one count but fewer than ten. A much bigger clone sits one base away, suggesting this may be a read error. The chain combines TRBV5-1 with TRBJ1-2; D unresolved. The CDR3 spans 15 residues. Germline V gene data show CDR1 as SGHRS and CDR2 as YFSETQ. The CDR3 loop reads CASSQRPDISYGCTF. DNA of the CDR3: TGCGCCAGCAGCCAGAGACCAGATATTTCGTATGGCTGCACCTTC.

In this sample, this clone turned up many times. The V call is TRBV5-4, the J call TRBJ2-3; D might be TRBD1 or TRBD2, each matching 5 bases. Trimming took 0 bases from V and 6 from J, leaving 17 bases between them. The CDR3 has 16 residues. Per the germline V gene, CDR1 is SGHNT and CDR2 is YYREEE (reference sequence). The CDR3 is CASSLALGDGSDTQYF. CDR3 DNA sequence: TGTGCCAGCAGCTTGGCGTTGGGGGATGGTTCGGATACGCAGTATTTT.

This clone was detected ten times or more. Different DNA sequences within this sample yield the same CDR3. The V and J genes are TRBV13 and TRBJ1-2; D call uncertain. The CDR3 sequence is 15 residues long. V lost 5 bases to trimming and J lost 4 bases, with 17 bases between them. The V gene's germline CDR1 is PRHDT and CDR2 FYEKMQ (reference sequence). The CDR3 loop reads CASSPRRGWSYGYTF. The CDR3 bases are TGTGCCAGCAGCCCCCGGCGGGGTTGGAGCTATGGCTACACCTTC.

This clone has ten or more counts. This chain uses TRBV12-3 or TRBV12-4 with TRBJ2-1, with 8 bases that match TRBD2. The CDR3 totals 16 residues. V gave up 6 bases and J gave up 5 bases; unmatched junction bases: 12. CDR3 in DNA: TGTGCCAGCAGGGGACTGGGCAGCGGGAGTGACAATGAGCAGTTCTTC. The encoded protein is CASRGLGSGSDNEQFF.

This clone was detected only a few times. V and J are TRBV20-1 and TRBJ2-5, with 9 bases identical to TRBD2. Germline loops: CDR1 DFQATT, CDR2 SNEGSKA (reference sequence). CDR3 length equals 15 residues. V lost 8 bases, J lost 5 bases, and 15 bases stayed unmatched. The DNA of the CDR3 is TGCAGTTCTACGGTCAGGGTGGCGGGGGGGGAGACCCAGTACTTC. It is translated as CSSTVRVAGGETQYF.

This clone was counted between two and nine times. A much larger clone lies a single base off, so this may be a read error. This CDR3 is also generated by other DNA sequences in the sample. The rearrangement links TRBV7-9 to TRBJ2-7; 10 bases are a match to TRBD2. Germline V gene sequence: CDR1 SEHNR, CDR2 FQNEAQ (reference sequence). V lost 6 bases to trimming and J lost 4 bases; unmatched junction nucleotides: 6. This CDR3 has 14 residues. The CDR3 loop reads CASRPLAGGYEQYF. DNA for the CDR3: TGTGCCAGCAGACCATTAGCGGGAGGTTACGAGCAGTACTTC.

The rearrangement uses TRBV24-1 and TRBJ2-1; weak D call: TRBD1 (5 bases). Germline V lookup: CDR1 KGHDR, CDR2 SFDVKD. Trimming pared 7 bases from V and 4 bases from J, leaving 13 bases between. The CDR3 covers 14 residues. The CDR3 bases are TGTGCCACCAGCCCCGACAGCATGTACAATGAGCAGTTCTTC. It yields the protein CATSPDSMYNEQFF.

In its sample, this clone was seen a few times. The junction differs from germline at one of its ends, possibly a read error. The rearrangement joins TRBV27 to TRBJ1-1, with D perhaps matching TRBD1 (5 bases). Germline values: CDR1 MNHEY, CDR2 SMNVEV (reference sequence). The CDR3 sequence is 13 residues long. DNA of the CDR3: TGTGCCAGCAGTTTATTGCCGGACACTGAAGCTTTATTT. Amino acids: CASSLLPDTEALF.

This clone has more than one count but fewer than ten. This may arise from a read error, as a much more abundant clone is one base away. The same CDR3 can be traced to other DNA sequences in this sample. The chain links TRBV10-3 to TRBJ2-1; TRBD2 agrees at 14 bases. Germline V lookup: CDR1 ENHRY, CDR2 SYGVKD. This CDR3 region has 17 residues. CDR3 residues: CAISGGTSGSFYNEQFF. The CDR3 nucleotides are TGCGCCATCAGTGGGGGGACTAGCGGGAGCTTCTACAATGAGCAGTTCTTC.